This T cell receptor beta chain was recorded in a study of OX40 agonist ivuxolimab in advanced cancers. Study as a whole: Patients were dosed with the agonistic anti-OX40 (CD134) antibody ivuxolimab. The study's findings and limits: The CD4+ and CD8+ T cells in the blood had expanded clonally by week 6 at 0.1 to 3.0 mg/kg.

This CDR3 region has 17 residues. The germline gives CDR1 SEHNR, CDR2 FQNEAQ (reference sequence). Trimming cost V 5 bases and J 0 bases; bases outside gene matches: 9. A word on this clone: Antigen: not known.

Only in-frame clones appear in the TCRdb table, and some are missing; sequencing was by immunoSEQ multiplex PCR. The table has about 83,000 clones, about 81% seen once. This receptor was taken from an adult with an advanced solid tumor such as melanoma, head and neck, liver or kidney cancer. The chain joins TRBV7-9 to TRBJ2-2; 7 bases are a match to TRBD2. Sequencing was performed on CD4+ or CD8+ T cells sorted from blood, taken in a trial of the OX40 agonist ivuxolimab. The CDR3 nucleotides are TGTGCCAGCAGCCCCCTCGGCGGGGGACCGAACACCGGGGAGCTGTTTTTT. It is translated as CASSPLGGGPNTGELFF.